This T cell receptor beta chain was profiled in a study of monozygotic twins with inflammatory bowel disease. Whole-study results and caveats: Variability in patient repertoires may have come partly from differing immunosuppressive treatments.

On this clonotype itself: The antigen is not known.

TCRdb reprocessed the 5' RACE reads and reports one entry per CDR3 protein, with no DNA. The sample totals around 380,000 distinct CDR3 sequences. This TCR was sampled from a human donor with ulcerative colitis or Crohn's disease, or a healthy co-twin of an affected twin (not recorded which). The sample consisted of blood.

CDR3 in amino acids: CASRSTRGGETQYF. The chain employs TRBV7-2 and TRBJ2-5; TCRdb's assignment of TRBD2 cannot be checked, as there is no DNA. Germline V gene data show CDR1 as SGHTA and CDR2 as FQGNSA. The CDR3 totals 14 residues.